The rows below give T cell receptor beta chains drawn from one sample of a study of cytomegalovirus exposure and HLA in healthy donors. Sequencing was performed with immunoSEQ multiplex PCR; in TCRdb, only in-frame clones are kept and a portion is missing. Here the sample spans 100,000 to 150,000 clones, approximately 70% being singletons. The sequenced sample was PBMCs. The receptors were sampled from a woman aged 55-70 years in good health and CMV-seropositive. The CDR3 runs from the conserved cysteine through the conserved F or W.

V	CDR3
TRBV15	CATSRGQGGTEAFF
TRBV6-1	CASSPGVGLNYGYTF
TRBV27	CASSSAGGPLETQYF
TRBV15	CATAGQGGRAEQYF
TRBV19	CASTQGTAGNTIYF
TRBV6-1	CASSSGQTQETQYF
TRBV6-5	CASSQQGSNYGYTF
TRBV13	CASSLAPGGYEQYF
TRBV10-3	CAISPSNFEAFF
TRBV5-5	CASSLEGRQGEGDEQFF
TRBV6-5	CASSPAGNYGYTF
TRBV15	CATSTLFGQHPYEAFF
TRBV19	CASSTTGNEQYF
TRBV5-1	CATSFGQTNTGELFF